This T cell receptor (beta chain) originates from a study of graft-versus-host responses after intestinal transplantation. Study summary: Induction with anti-thymocyte globulin, then tacrolimus and steroids for around three years, was given to all recipients. Study outcomes and limitations: GvH clones appeared in recipient marrow, some first in ileum or blood.

Assay used: immunoSEQ multiplex PCR; TCRdb lists only in-frame clones, some missing. In the table there are approximately 90,000 clones, around 93% of which are singletons. Turning to this clone: Antigen unknown. Other nucleotide sequences in the sample specify the same CDR3.

Germline loops: CDR1 SEHNR, CDR2 FQNEAQ (reference sequence). CDR3 size: 14 residues. Trimming took off 1 base at V and 1 base at J, with 7 bases between the two ends. The sequences come from unstimulated CD8+ T cells sorted from spleen or lymph node cells, collected before transplant. The receptor comes from a human donor who was the organ donor for an intestinal transplant. The V and J genes are TRBV7-9 and TRBJ1-1, with D perhaps matching TRBD1 (6 bases). The CDR3 sequence is CASSLGGGNTEAFF. In DNA form, the CDR3 reads TGTGCCAGCAGCTTAGGAGGGGGGAACACTGAAGCTTTCTTT.